This is a list of T cell receptor beta chains from one sample in a study of shared clonotypes between healthy human individuals. This table comes from immunoSEQ multiplex PCR, and its TCRdb copy is limited to in-frame clones, with some not included. The sample yields about 2.2 million clones, more than 85% seen once. Sequences were obtained from naive CD8+ T cells from PBMCs. The receptors shown here come from a man between 18 and 29 years old in good health. Some clones in this sample may be carry-over from other donors' samples. Each CDR3 is given with its conserved first and last residue. The D gene is left open where the match is weak. Expanded clones are given a class, and other clones once, few, many or no size at all.

V gene	D gene	clone size	J gene	CDR3 protein	CDR3 DNA
TRBV27	.	.	TRBJ1-1	CASSLVGSTEAFF	TGTGCCAGCAGTTTAGTGGGTAGCACTGAAGCTTTCTTT
TRBV11-2	TRBD2	.	TRBJ2-1	CASSLGLAAEQFF	TGTGCCAGCAGCTTAGGCCTAGCGGCTGAGCAGTTCTTC
TRBV19	.	.	TRBJ2-5	CASSIVPWGRETQYF	TGTGCCAGTAGTATAGTCCCCTGGGGTCGAGAGACCCAGTACTTC
TRBV21-1	.	.	TRBJ1-1	CASSKMRAEPAFF	TGTGCCAGCAGCAAAATGAGGGCAGAGCCAGCTTTCTTT
TRBV7-9	TRBD1	.	TRBJ1-1	CASSRMTGRDTEAFF	TGTGCCAGCAGCCGTATGACAGGGCGCGACACTGAAGCTTTCTTT
TRBV10-3	.	.	TRBJ2-7	CASRDREGSYEQYF	TGTGCCAGCAGAGACAGGGAGGGATCCTACGAGCAGTACTTC
TRBV7-3	.	.	TRBJ1-1	CASSLAGEAEAFF	TGTGCCAGCAGCTTGGCAGGGGAAGCTGAAGCTTTCTTT
TRBV27	.	.	TRBJ2-7	CASSFSTGSYEQYF	TGTGCCAGCAGTTTCTCGACTGGATCCTACGAGCAGTACTTC
TRBV5-1	TRBD2	.	TRBJ2-7	CASSLVSSGSSYEQYF	TGCGCCAGCAGCTTGGTTTCTAGCGGGAGTTCCTACGAGCAGTACTTC
TRBV9	TRBD2	.	TRBJ2-1	CASSVSGGSYNEQFF	TGTGCCAGCAGCGTATCGGGGGGCTCCTACAATGAGCAGTTCTTC
TRBV9	.	.	TRBJ1-3	CASSVAGSGDTIYF	TGTGCCAGCAGCGTAGCGGGTTCGGGCGACACCATATATTTT
TRBV6-4	TRBD1	once	TRBJ2-2	CANLGTGQTGELFF	TGTGCCAACCTGGGGACAGGGCAAACCGGGGAGCTGTTTTTT
TRBV7-9	.	.	TRBJ1-5	CASSLGGPFYSNQPQHF	TGTGCCAGCAGCTTAGGCGGACCGTTCTATAGCAATCAGCCCCAGCATTTT
TRBV4-1	TRBD1	.	TRBJ2-7	CASSQGPGQRLYEQYF	TGCGCCAGCAGCCAAGGCCCGGGACAGAGATTATACGAGCAGTACTTC
TRBV4-1	.	.	TRBJ1-2	CASSQEPRVEDYGYTF	TGCGCCAGCAGCCAAGAACCCAGGGTTGAAGACTATGGCTACACCTTC
TRBV2	.	.	TRBJ2-4	CASSERELAKNIQYF	TGTGCCAGCAGTGAAAGGGAGCTAGCCAAAAACATTCAGTACTTC
TRBV7-9	.	.	TRBJ2-5	CASSRPWTVEETQYF	TGTGCCAGCAGCCGGCCTTGGACAGTGGAAGAGACCCAGTACTTC
TRBV19	TRBD1	.	TRBJ1-1	CASSRGQHEAFF	TGTGCCAGTAGTAGGGGACAGCATGAAGCTTTCTTT
TRBV28	.	.	TRBJ2-7	CASSLTGASYEQYF	TGTGCCAGCAGTTTAACGGGGGCCTCCTACGAGCAGTACTTC
TRBV28	TRBD2	.	TRBJ2-2	CASSYLPQAGAGTGELFF	TGTGCCAGCAGCTACCTCCCTCAGGCGGGAGCAGGCACCGGGGAGCTGTTTTTT
TRBV28	.	.	TRBJ1-1	CASRHVDLTYEAFF	TGTGCCAGCAGACACGTAGACCTAACGTATGAAGCTTTCTTT
TRBV6-6	.	.	TRBJ2-7	CASSYGLYEQYF	TGTGCCAGCAGTTACGGGCTCTACGAGCAGTACTTC
TRBV5-1	.	.	TRBJ2-7	CASAAGDSYEQYF	TGCGCCAGCGCGGCAGGGGACTCCTACGAGCAGTACTTC
TRBV5-6	.	.	TRBJ1-5	CASSLAGFSNQPQHF	TGTGCCAGCAGCTTGGCCGGTTTTAGCAATCAGCCCCAGCATTTT
TRBV9	.	.	TRBJ2-3	CASSVGSGSSTDTQYF	TGTGCCAGCAGCGTAGGAAGCGGGTCTAGCACAGATACGCAGTATTTT
TRBV15	TRBD2	.	TRBJ2-5	CATSSHLGGTKETQYF	TGTGCCACCAGCTCCCATCTGGGGGGGACCAAAGAGACCCAGTACTTC
TRBV9	TRBD1	.	TRBJ1-2	CASSKGTAYGYTF	TGTGCCAGCAGCAAAGGGACAGCCTATGGCTACACCTTC
TRBV7-9	.	.	TRBJ1-1	CASRGGWTEAFF	TGTGCCAGCCGAGGGGGATGGACTGAAGCTTTCTTT
TRBV29-1	.	.	TRBJ2-2	CSVAGHTTLGGELFF	TGCAGCGTTGCCGGACATACTACCTTGGGCGGGGAGCTGTTTTTT
TRBV10-1	TRBD2	.	TRBJ2-1	CASSVGLGEQFF	TGCGCCAGCAGTGTGGGACTAGGGGAGCAGTTCTTC
TRBV28	.	.	TRBJ2-1	CASSLSGPSPNEQFF	TGTGCCAGCAGCCTGAGCGGGCCCTCCCCCAATGAGCAGTTCTTC
TRBV10-3	.	.	TRBJ1-5	CAISESTGGGSNQPQHF	TGTGCCATCAGTGAGTCGACAGGAGGGGGGAGCAATCAGCCCCAGCATTTT
TRBV4-1	.	.	TRBJ2-1	CASSQVGPYNEQFF	TGCGCCAGCAGCCAAGTGGGGCCCTACAATGAGCAGTTCTTC